The clone carrying this TCR beta chain was counted a few times. Its antigen is still unknown. Germline V gene sequence: CDR1 SSHAT, CDR2 FNYEAQ (reference sequence). The CDR3 runs 15 residues. V shed 5 bases and J shed 2 bases, with 15 bases lying between them. This entry is derived from a study of identical twins. Study results and limitations: Fewer insertions marked abundant cord blood beta clonotypes; young adult naive trended weakly, memory not at all. The study reached conclusions through statistical analysis that was cross-sectional, not following the same donors. With monozygotic twins, out-of-frame TCR alpha sharing exceeded what models estimated.

Template switching added a universal primer site; cDNA carried unique molecular identifiers. TCRdb re-derived calls from the 5' RACE reads in MiXCR, one entry per CDR3 protein. The profile shows approximately 890,000 distinct CDR3 sequences, roughly an eighth of them singletons. These data were also reused for a study on yellow fever vaccine responses in identical twins.

The specimen sequenced was PBMCs. The sequence was obtained from a woman younger than 30 in good health. This chain links TRBV7-7 with TRBJ2-5, with a weak D call TRBD1 (6 bases). CDR3 nucleotide sequence: TGTGCCAGCAGCCCCCGGGGTACAGGGCAAGAGACCCAGTACTTC. Translation: CASSPRGTGQETQYF.